This T cell receptor (beta chain) originates from a study of OX40 agonist ivuxolimab in advanced cancers. Only in-frame clones appear in the TCRdb table, and some are missing; sequencing was by immunoSEQ multiplex PCR. The sample includes some 50,000 clones, around 81% of them seen just once. Germline CDR1 and CDR2: SGHVS and FQNEAQ. The CDR3 has 12 amino acids. Trimming removed 5 bases from V and 4 bases from J, with 8 bases in between. The source is an adult with an advanced solid tumor such as melanoma, head and neck, liver or kidney cancer. The V gene is TRBV7-8, the J gene TRBJ1-2; D gene unclear. Sequencing used CD4+ or CD8+ T cells sorted from blood, obtained in a trial of the OX40 agonist ivuxolimab. In nucleotides, the CDR3 is TGTGCCAGCAGCCCCCGGTCCTATGGCTACACCTTC. Translated: CASSPRSYGYTF.